Shown below are 32 T cell receptor beta chains from a single sample sequenced in a study of shared clonotypes between healthy human individuals. TCRdb's copy holds only in-frame clones and misses some; the assay was immunoSEQ multiplex PCR. The sample contains approximately 2.5 million clones, over 85% of which appear only once. The sequencing sample was made of naive CD4+ T cells from PBMCs. The subset denotes: CD45RA+ positively selected. These receptor sequences come from a man between 18 and 29 years old in good health. Some clones in this sample may be carry-over from other donors' samples.

V gene TRBV5-5 combines with J gene TRBJ2-5; tentatively, D is TRBD1 (5 bases). The CDR3 has 15 residues. The V gene lost 4 bases and the J gene lost 1 base, with 14 bases spanning the gap. The germline V gene encodes CDR1 SGHKS and CDR2 YYEKEE (reference sequence). CDR3 in amino acids: CASSRGGAGQETQYF. CDR3 bases: TGTGCCAGCAGCCGCGGTGGGGCAGGCCAAGAGACCCAGTACTTC.

V is TRBV10-3 and J is TRBJ2-2; the match to TRBD1 covers 9 bases. Trimming cost V 6 bases and J 3 bases; bases outside gene matches: 5. The CDR3 is made up of 15 amino acids. Looked up from germline, CDR1 is ENHRY and CDR2 is SYGVKD. CDR3 bases: TGTGCCATCAGCGGACAGGGGTCCCACACCGGGGAGCTGTTTTTT. It codes for CAISGQGSHTGELFF.

The V call is TRBV7-8, the J call TRBJ2-3; D not certain. The CDR3 contains 16 residues. Germline V gene data show CDR1 as SGHVS and CDR2 as FQNEAQ. V lost 1 base, J lost 0 bases, and 11 bases lay in between. The CDR3 region is CASSLGLDSSTDTQYF. The CDR3 nucleotides are TGTGCCAGCAGCTTAGGGCTGGATTCTAGCACAGATACGCAGTATTTT.

V and J are TRBV19 and TRBJ1-1; tentative D call: TRBD1 (6 bases). Germline values: CDR1 LNHDA, CDR2 SQIVND (reference sequence). This CDR3 has 15 residues. V lost 5 bases to trimming and J lost 5 bases, with 18 bases between them. CDR3 residues: CASSSQQGFVTEAFF. The DNA for the CDR3 is TGTGCCAGTAGTTCGCAGCAGGGGTTTGTGACTGAAGCTTTCTTT.

This chain joins TRBV12-5 and TRBJ2-1; 8 nucleotides agree with TRBD2. The CDR3 is made up of 17 amino acids. Germline trimming cut 4 bases from V and 4 bases from J; bases unmatched to any gene: 12. CDR1 is LGHNT and CDR2 is FRNRAP in the germline V gene. The CDR3 sequence is CASGSFAGGGVYNEQFF. The CDR3 bases are TGTGCTAGTGGTTCATTTGCGGGAGGAGGCGTTTACAATGAGCAGTTCTTC.

V gene TRBV7-2 combines with J gene TRBJ1-3; possibly TRBD1 for D (6 bases). The germline V gene has CDR1 SGHTA and CDR2 FQGNSA. The ends were cut back, 3 bases at V and 3 bases at J, with 12 bases in the middle. This CDR3 contains 15 residues. The chain's CDR3 is CASSFVRGYGNTIYF. The CDR3 region has the DNA TGTGCCAGCAGCTTTGTAAGGGGGTATGGAAACACCATATATTTT.

This clone was picked up one time. This chain uses TRBV10-3 with TRBJ2-5; D is perhaps TRBD2 (6 bases). With the DNA end fitting TRBJ2-7 better, the J assignment may be wrong. The CDR3 runs to 13 residues. Germline lookup yields CDR1 ENHRY and CDR2 SYGVKD. CDR3 protein: CAISGGVGYEQYF. CDR3 DNA sequence: TGTGCCATCAGTGGGGGGGTCGGTTACGAGCAGTACTTC.

The chain employs TRBV28 and TRBJ2-5, with D possibly being TRBD2 (7 bases). The CDR3 runs 15 residues. Trimming stripped 4 bases from V and 4 bases from J, with 16 bases between. Germline CDR1 and CDR2: MDHEN and SYDVKM. Written as DNA, the CDR3 is TGTGCCAGCAGTTCACCACGAGGGGGGGTAGAGACCCAGTACTTC. Translated, it gives CASSSPRGGVETQYF.

The chain combines TRBV6-6 with TRBJ1-5, with 8 bases lining up with TRBD1. The trim removed 5 bases at V and 6 bases at J, leaving 6 bases unmatched. From germline, CDR1 is MNHNY and CDR2 SVGAGI (reference sequence). The CDR3 consists of 14 residues. The CDR3 reads CASSRAGGGQPQHF. In nucleotides, the CDR3 is TGTGCCAGCAGTCGGGCAGGGGGCGGTCAGCCCCAGCATTTT.

The CDR3 sequence is CASSPEGGSYEQYF. The DNA of the CDR3 is TGTGCCAGCAGCCCGGAAGGGGGGTCCTACGAGCAGTACTTC. V is TRBV2 and J is TRBJ2-7; D is possibly TRBD1 or TRBD2 (6 bases each). There are 14 residues in the CDR3. Trimming pared 6 bases from V and 1 base from J, leaving 13 bases between. Germline V gives CDR1 SNHLY, CDR2 FYNNEI. Looking up the rest from reference TRBV2 and TRBJ2-7 gives the full variable domain: EPEVTQTPSHQVTQMGQEVILRCVPISNHLYFYWYRQILGQKVEFLVSFYNNEISEKSEIFDDQFSVERPDGSNFTLKIRSTKLEDSAMYFCASSPEGGSYEQYFGPGTRLTVT.

The chain joins TRBV7-9 to TRBJ2-7, with 8 bases lining up with TRBD1. Germline-derived CDR1 and CDR2 are SEHNR and FQNEAQ (reference sequence). With 5 bases clipped from V and 3 bases from J, the junction kept 15 bases outside the gene matches. There are 17 residues in the CDR3. The CDR3 region has the DNA TGTGCCAGCAGCCCACAGATCCGACAGGGGATCCGCTACGAGCAGTACTTC. This sequence encodes CASSPQIRQGIRYEQYF.

The chain combines TRBV2 with TRBJ2-5, with 9 bases matching TRBD2. The CDR3 spans 15 residues. Trimming took 4 bases from V and 5 from J; bases not matched to a gene: 8. The germline V gene encodes CDR1 SNHLY and CDR2 FYNNEI. Here the CDR3 DNA reads TGTGCCAGCAGTGTTAGTAGCGGGAGATACGAGACCCAGTACTTC. This encodes CASSVSSGRYETQYF.

This sequence joins TRBV5-1 and TRBJ2-7, with 7 bases aligning to TRBD2. In germline, CDR1 is SGHRS, CDR2 YFSETQ. V shed 0 bases and J 6 bases; nucleotides not matched to a gene: 6. The CDR3 sequence is 14 residues long. The CDR3 protein is CASSLGDYGGEQYF. In DNA, the CDR3 is TGCGCCAGCAGCTTGGGGGACTACGGAGGCGAGCAGTACTTC.

The CDR3 DNA reads TGTGCCATCACCCCCACTAGCGACGGAAGCTCCTACAATGAGCAGTTCTTC. It is translated as CAITPTSDGSSYNEQFF. The chain carries TRBV10-3 and TRBJ2-1; 7 bases match TRBD2. J was trimmed by 0 bases and V by 7 bases; bases with no gene match: 12. The length of the CDR3 is 17 residues. Per germline, CDR1 ENHRY and CDR2 SYGVKD.

This chain links TRBV4-1 with TRBJ2-6, with D perhaps matching TRBD1 or TRBD2 (5 bases each). CDR1 and CDR2 (germline): MGHRA, YSYEKL. The CDR3 is 17 residues long. Trimming removed 1 base from V and 1 base from J, with 11 bases in between. This CDR3 is CASSQGVGGSGANVLTF. The CDR3 nucleotides read TGCGCCAGCAGCCAAGGGGTTGGGGGATCTGGGGCCAACGTCCTGACTTTC.

The rearrangement links TRBV9 to TRBJ2-1; TRBD2 aligns across 8 bases. Germline assignment: CDR1 SGDLS and CDR2 YYNGEE. The CDR3 runs 14 residues. The V segment lost 0 bases and the J segment 6 bases; nucleotides outside the gene matches: 2. The CDR3 loop is CASSVESGSNEQFF. The CDR3 coding sequence is TGTGCCAGCAGCGTAGAGAGCGGGAGCAATGAGCAGTTCTTC.

This rearrangement joins TRBV18 to TRBJ2-2; 12 nucleotides align to TRBD2. The length of the CDR3 is 17 residues. Germline assignment: CDR1 KGHSH and CDR2 LQKENI. V gave up 1 base and J gave up 4 bases; unmatched junction bases: 4. CDR3 region: CASSPLLAGGGTGELFF. The CDR3 bases are TGTGCCAGCTCACCACTACTAGCGGGAGGTGGCACCGGGGAGCTGTTTTTT.

V usage is TRBV5-1 and J usage is TRBJ2-2; TRBD2 agrees at 8 bases. V shed 6 bases, J shed 6 bases, and the junction held 7 bases outside the gene matches. The length of the CDR3 is 14 residues. Looked up from germline, CDR1 is SGHRS and CDR2 is YFSETQ. This CDR3 reads CASTAGGSAGELFF. The CDR3, as DNA: TGCGCCAGCACCGCGGGAGGATCTGCCGGGGAGCTGTTTTTT. Looking up the rest from reference TRBV5-1 and TRBJ2-2 gives the full variable domain: KAGVTQTPRYLIKTRGQQVTLSCSPISGHRSVSWYQQTPGQGLQFLFEYFSETQRNKGNFPGRFSGRQFSNSRSEMNVSTLELGDSALYLCASTAGGSAGELFFGEGSRLTVL.

This chain links TRBV7-3 with TRBJ2-3; D gene unclear. Germline V lookup: CDR1 SGHTA, CDR2 FQGTGA. Deletions cut 2 bases from V and 0 bases from J, with 6 bases between. The CDR3 has 14 amino acids. This CDR3 is CASSLYGSTDTQYF. The CDR3, as DNA: TGTGCCAGCAGCTTATACGGTAGCACAGATACGCAGTATTTT.

This sequence joins TRBV4-1 and TRBJ1-2; D gene uncertain. V dropped 1 base and J dropped 5 bases, with 8 bases sitting between them. The CDR3 spans 13 residues. Germline loops: CDR1 MGHRA, CDR2 YSYEKL. The DNA for the CDR3 is TGCGCCAGCAGCCAAGTCGGGCTATATGGCTACACCTTC. Protein sequence: CASSQVGLYGYTF.

This chain links TRBV11-2 with TRBJ2-1; D remains unclear. The V end lost 2 bases, the J end lost 6 bases, and 11 bases lay between the germline ends. The CDR3 totals 14 residues. CDR1 and CDR2 from the germline V gene are SGHAT and FQNNGV. The CDR3 spells CASSLLRAVNEQFF. The CDR3 DNA reads TGTGCCAGCAGCTTACTAAGGGCGGTCAATGAGCAGTTCTTC.

CDR3 region: CASSSRSGGAFTDEQFF. The CDR3 DNA reads TGTGCCAGCAGTTCCCGGTCGGGGGGCGCCTTCACCGATGAGCAGTTCTTC. The chain combines TRBV28 with TRBJ2-1, with a possible D match to TRBD2 (7 bases). This CDR3 spans 17 amino acids. Germline CDR1 is MDHEN and CDR2 is SYDVKM. Trimming cost V 4 bases and J 8 bases, with 24 bases left between them.

The chain links TRBV6-1 to TRBJ2-1; no definite D call. There are 15 residues in the CDR3. The germline CDR1 and CDR2 sequences are MNHNS and SASEGT. The V end was cut by 2 bases, the J end by 9 bases, with 17 bases between. Here the CDR3 reads CASSEYRGYGSEQFF. In nucleotides, the CDR3 is TGTGCCAGCAGTGAATATCGTGGGTACGGTAGTGAGCAGTTCTTC.

The rearrangement links TRBV5-1 to TRBJ2-1; D may be TRBD1 or TRBD2 (5 bases each). Germline CDR1 reads SGHRS; CDR2 reads YFSETQ. V lost 4 bases to trimming and J lost 4 bases, with 15 bases between them. This CDR3 has 15 amino acids. CDR3: CASSPRQTTYNEQFF. The CDR3 DNA reads TGCGCCAGCAGCCCCCGACAGACTACATACAATGAGCAGTTCTTC.

The rearrangement uses TRBV5-8 and TRBJ1-4, with D possibly matching TRBD1 (6 bases). The CDR3 totals 15 residues. Germline loops: CDR1 SGHTS, CDR2 YDEGEE. Trimming stripped 4 bases from V and 7 bases from J, with 17 bases between. CDR3 sequence reads: CASSPQGSGGEKLFF. The DNA for the CDR3 is TGTGCCAGCAGCCCACAGGGTTCTGGAGGTGAAAAACTGTTTTTT.

In DNA form, the CDR3 reads TGTGCCAGCAGGTCCCGGGACAGGGTAGTTAACTATGGCTACACCTTC. This gives the protein CASRSRDRVVNYGYTF. The chain joins TRBV28 to TRBJ1-2; 9 positions agree with TRBD1. The germline CDR1 and CDR2 sequences are MDHEN and SYDVKM. Trimming cost V 6 bases and J 1 base; bases outside gene matches: 9. This CDR3 contains 16 residues.

The chain is built from TRBV10-3 and TRBJ2-1; 9 bases agree with TRBD2. Trimming took 7 bases from V and 10 from J; bases not matched to a gene: 14. The V gene's germline CDR1 is ENHRY and CDR2 SYGVKD. This CDR3 has 15 residues. The CDR3 sequence is CAIIGQLAGQGEQFF. DNA of the CDR3: TGTGCCATCATCGGGCAACTAGCGGGCCAGGGGGAGCAGTTCTTC.

This clone was counted a single time. The rearrangement links TRBV5-1 to TRBJ2-2; TRBD1 might be the D (5 bases). Germline-derived CDR1 and CDR2 are SGHRS and YFSETQ. With 2 bases removed from V and 0 bases from J, the gap between germline ends came to 14 bases. The CDR3 length is 17 residues. The CDR3 protein is CASSFGRATTNTGELFF. CDR3 DNA sequence: TGCGCCAGCAGCTTCGGCAGGGCCACTACGAACACCGGGGAGCTGTTTTTT.

V usage is TRBV11-2 and J usage is TRBJ2-1; the match to TRBD2 covers 8 bases. Germline V CDR1 and CDR2: SGHAT, FQNNGV. V was pared by 3 bases and J by 2 bases, with 9 bases of the junction left unmatched. This CDR3 spans 17 amino acids. CDR3 region: CASSFSQAGVAYNEQFF. For the CDR3, the DNA is TGTGCCAGCAGCTTCTCCCAAGCGGGAGTGGCCTACAATGAGCAGTTCTTC.

V and J are TRBV6-1 and TRBJ1-4; D is unresolved. Between the trimmed V and J ends, which lost 4 bases and 9 bases, there was a span of 21 bases. Germline CDR1 and CDR2: MNHNS and SASEGT. This CDR3 comprises 16 residues. DNA of the CDR3: TGTGCCAGCAGTGCAGGACTCAAGGATCGGCTTCAAAAACTGTTTTTT. This encodes CASSAGLKDRLQKLFF.

The chain recombines TRBV5-4 with TRBJ2-7; D not certain. Per germline, CDR1 SGHNT and CDR2 YYREEE (reference sequence). V was shortened by 4 bases and J by 1 base, with 18 bases between the two germline ends. This CDR3 spans 16 amino acids. This chain's CDR3 is CASSPAIGVPSYEQYF. The CDR3, as DNA: TGTGCCAGCAGCCCCGCAATTGGGGTTCCATCCTACGAGCAGTACTTC.

The genes are TRBV27 and TRBJ2-5, with no clear D. The germline V gene has CDR1 MNHEY and CDR2 SMNVEV (reference sequence). Trimming shortened V by 6 bases and J by 0 bases, and 11 bases separated the two germline ends. The CDR3 length is 14 residues. The CDR3 sequence: CASSETRYQETQYF. For the CDR3, the DNA is TGTGCCAGCAGCGAAACCCGGTACCAAGAGACCCAGTACTTC.